Listed below are T cell receptor beta chains from one sample, sequenced in a study of T cells in tuberculosis. Generated by immunoSEQ multiplex PCR, the TCRdb table keeps only in-frame clones and is missing some. The table has about 88,000 clones, approximately 90% seen once. Sequenced: CD1b-GMM tetramer-negative cells sorted from PBMCs. Source of these receptors: an adult woman with latent tuberculosis. CDR3s include the opening cysteine and the closing phenylalanine or tryptophan. Each record gives: clone size, V gene, J gene, D gene, CDR3 DNA, CDR3 protein. D genes are given only for firm matches. Expanded clones are given a class, and other clones once, few, many or no size at all.

>NA|TRBV2|TRBJ2-1|NA
TGTGCCAGCAGTGATGGGTATAGGGGGGGGGAATTCTTC
CASSDGYRGGEFF
>NA|TRBV7-9|TRBJ1-3|TRBD1
TGTGCCAGCAGCCCTACAGGGGTAGCAGGAAACACCATATATTTT
CASSPTGVAGNTIYF
>NA|TRBV7-2|TRBJ2-5|NA
TGTGCCAGCAGCCCCCGACAGTACCAAGAGACCCAGTACTTC
CASSPRQYQETQYF
>NA|TRBV11-2|TRBJ1-2|TRBD1
TGTGCCAGCAGCTTAGCAGACAGGGGCTATGGCTACACCTTC
CASSLADRGYGYTF
>NA|TRBV18|TRBJ2-1|TRBD1
TGTGCCAGCTCACCCGGGACAGGGTCCTACAATGAGCAGTTCTTC
CASSPGTGSYNEQFF
>NA|TRBV7-9|TRBJ1-3|NA
TGTGCCAGCAGCTTATTTTTACCCCCCCGGTTGAGCTCTGGAAACACCATATATTTT
CASSLFLPPRLSSGNTIYF
>NA|TRBV9|TRBJ2-5|TRBD2
TGTGCCAGCAGCACCGGTAGCGGGGGCCCGAGGGGGACCCAGTACTTC
CASSTGSGGPRGTQYF
>NA|TRBV30|TRBJ1-1|TRBD1
TGTGCCTGGAGTTACAGGGGGCGAAGACCTGAAGCTTTCTTT
CAWSYRGRRPEAFF
>NA|TRBV7-2|TRBJ1-1|NA
TGTGCCAGCAGCTTAGTGCACTCGAACACTGAAGCTTTCTTT
CASSLVHSNTEAFF
>NA|TRBV5-4|TRBJ2-2|NA
TGTGCCAGCAGCTTGGGAGGTGAAGGCGGGGAGCTGTTTTTT
CASSLGGEGGELFF
>NA|TRBV6-6|TRBJ1-4|TRBD1
TGTGCCAGCAGCCCACAGGGGGCGGGGGGTGAAAAACTGTTTTTT
CASSPQGAGGEKLFF
>NA|TRBV5-6|TRBJ2-5|TRBD1
TGTGCCAGCAGCGCCCGGGACAGGGGGGAGACCCAGTACTTC
CASSARDRGETQYF
>NA|TRBV28|TRBJ2-2|TRBD2
TGTGCCAGCAGTTTCGCGACTAGCCCCGCCGGGGAGCTGTTTTTT
CASSFATSPAGELFF
>NA|TRBV5-4|TRBJ2-2|TRBD2
TGTGCCAGCAGCTTGGCCGCGAGGACTAGCGGGGCCGGGGAGCTGTTTTTT
CASSLAARTSGAGELFF
>NA|TRBV2|TRBJ1-1|NA
TGTGCCAGCGATCCCAGGGGCCCGGAGACTGAAGCTTTCTTT
CASDPRGPETEAFF
>NA|TRBV19|TRBJ1-5|NA
TGTGCCGGTAGCCCCGGTGGGGGCGCCGGTCAGCCCCAGCATTTT
CAGSPGGGAGQPQHF
>NA|TRBV7-9|TRBJ1-6|NA
TGTGCCAGCAGCTTAGGGGGAGCTAGCTCCTATAATTCACCCCTCCACTTT
CASSLGGASSYNSPLHF
>NA|TRBV28|TRBJ2-1|NA
TGTGCCAGCAGTTTATCACTTGGGTTGGGCTCCTCCTACAATGAGCAGTTCTTC
CASSLSLGLGSSYNEQFF
>NA|TRBV6-1|TRBJ1-1|TRBD1
TGTGCCAGCAGTGCCGGGACAGCGAACACTGAAGCTTTCTTT
CASSAGTANTEAFF
>NA|TRBV6-5|TRBJ2-5|NA
TGTGCCAGCACCCGGACAATCCAAGAGACCCAGTACTTC
CASTRTIQETQYF
>NA|TRBV7-9|TRBJ2-5|NA
TGTGCCAGCAGCGTCAGGGCAGAGACCCAGTACTTC
CASSVRAETQYF
>NA|TRBV19|TRBJ2-3|TRBD2
TGTGCCAGTAGTTTGTGGGGGGGTGGCACAGATACGCAGTATTTT
CASSLWGGGTDTQYF
>NA|TRBV7-8|TRBJ2-2|TRBD2
TGTGCCAGCAGCTTGGGCGGGGGGGCGAACACCGGGGAGCTGTTTTTT
CASSLGGGANTGELFF
>NA|TRBV10-1|TRBJ2-1|TRBD2
TGCGCCACCATCCGGATGGGGACTAGCGGAACCGAGCAGTTCTTC
CATIRMGTSGTEQFF
>NA|TRBV6-6|TRBJ1-1|NA
TGTGCCAGCAGGCCGGGACACGGCAGGGGGAACACTGAAGCTTTCTTT
CASRPGHGRGNTEAFF
>NA|TRBV2|TRBJ2-1|TRBD2
TGTGCCAGCAGTCCACGGACTAGCGGCCCGTTCTTC
CASSPRTSGPFF
>NA|TRBV27|TRBJ2-2|TRBD1
TGTGCCAGCAATTGGGGACAGGGGATCACCGGGGAGCTGTTTTTT
CASNWGQGITGELFF
>NA|TRBV11-1|TRBJ1-6|NA
TGTGCCAGCAGCCCGACACCCGGGGGTAATTCACCCCTCCACTTT
CASSPTPGGNSPLHF
>NA|TRBV7-3|TRBJ2-5|NA
TGTGCCAGCAGCGCAAGACAAGGATCGCTTGGGCTACAAGAGACCCAGTACTTC
CASSARQGSLGLQETQYF
>NA|TRBV7-2|TRBJ2-7|TRBD1
TGTGCCAGCAGACCCGGGACAGGTGCGTCAAGCGAGCAGTACTTC
CASRPGTGASSEQYF
>NA|TRBV4-3|TRBJ2-1|NA
TGCGCCAGCAGCCAAAGTTCTTTAGTTGGGGCTCCGGGTGAGCAGTTCTTC
CASSQSSLVGAPGEQFF
>NA|TRBV7-8|TRBJ2-5|TRBD2
TGTGCCAGCAGCCTGGGACTAGCGGGGTCGGAGGAGACCCAGTACTTC
CASSLGLAGSEETQYF
>NA|TRBV30|TRBJ1-4|TRBD1
TGTGCCTGGAGTCGCCGGACAGGGGGCAATGAAAAACTGTTTTTT
CAWSRRTGGNEKLFF
>NA|TRBV28|TRBJ1-2|NA
TGTGCCAGCAGCCCTGTCAGGGTCAGTTCGCGGTATGGCTACACCTTC
CASSPVRVSSRYGYTF
>NA|TRBV28|TRBJ1-3|NA
TGTGCCAGCAGCACGAGGGGGGGGCCGTCTGGAAACACCATATATTTT
CASSTRGGPSGNTIYF
>NA|TRBV15|TRBJ2-2|NA
TGTGCCACCCCTGGGACTCCGAACACCGGGGAGCTGTTTTTT
CATPGTPNTGELFF
>NA|TRBV19|TRBJ1-1|NA
TGTGCCAGTAGCTCTTCAGATTGGAACACTGAAGCTTTCTTT
CASSSSDWNTEAFF
>NA|TRBV5-6|TRBJ1-6|TRBD1
TGTGCCAGCAGCCTGGCCCCGGGACAGCGTAATTCACCCCTCCACTTT
CASSLAPGQRNSPLHF
>once|TRBV4-1|TRBJ1-5|TRBD1
TGCGCCAGCAGCCAAGGGGACAGGGATCAGCCCCAGCATTTT
CASSQGDRDQPQHF
>NA|TRBV27|TRBJ1-2|TRBD1
TGTGCCAGCAGCGGGGACAGGGGGGTCGGCTACACCTTC
CASSGDRGVGYTF
>NA|TRBV5-1|TRBJ1-1|NA
TGCGCCAGCAGCTTACAGGGATCGAACACTGAAGCTTTCTTT
CASSLQGSNTEAFF
>once|TRBV5-4|TRBJ1-1|TRBD1
TGTGCCAGCAGCTTGGGGACAGGGAACACTGAAGCTTTCTTT
CASSLGTGNTEAFF
>NA|TRBV12-5|TRBJ2-5|TRBD1
TGTGCTAGTGTGGCAGGGGGTGAGACCCAGTACTTC
CASVAGGETQYF